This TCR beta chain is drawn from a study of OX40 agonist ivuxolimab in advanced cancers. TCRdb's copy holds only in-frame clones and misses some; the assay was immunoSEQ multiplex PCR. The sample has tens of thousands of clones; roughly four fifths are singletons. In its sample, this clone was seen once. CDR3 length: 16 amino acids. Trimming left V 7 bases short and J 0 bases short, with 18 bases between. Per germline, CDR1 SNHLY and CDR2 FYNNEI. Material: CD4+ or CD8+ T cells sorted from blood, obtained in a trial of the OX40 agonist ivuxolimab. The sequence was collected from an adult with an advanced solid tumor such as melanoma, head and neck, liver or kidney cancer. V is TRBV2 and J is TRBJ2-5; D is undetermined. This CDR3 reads CASTPPNAKYQETQYF. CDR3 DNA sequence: TGTGCCAGCACCCCCCCCAACGCCAAGTACCAAGAGACCCAGTACTTC.